This T cell receptor beta chain is drawn from a study of beta chain features in type 1 diabetes. Study-level results: More deletions and fewer insertions at VDJ junctions were seen in type 1 diabetes patients.

Worth noting for this clone: Antigen: not known.

TCRB transcripts that were expressed got sequenced, as all of the isolated RNA had been reverse transcribed. Here immunoSEQ multiplex PCR was the method, and the copy in TCRdb shows in-frame clones only, minus some. The repertoire holds 970,000 or so clones, 15% to 20% seen once, with around 0.02% in the top ten. V dropped 6 bases and J dropped 2; count of bases not matched to a gene: 6. The V gene's germline CDR1 is ENHRY and CDR2 SYGVKD. The CDR3 consists of 15 residues. Once sorted, every population was more than 95% pure. The J gene is TRBJ2-3, the V gene TRBV10-3, with TRBD1 matching 9 bases. Material: naive CD4+ T cells from blood. The receptor was isolated from a woman younger than 35 in good health. CDR3 nucleotide sequence: TGTGCCATCAGCCGACAGGGGGGAAACACAGATACGCAGTATTTT. It codes for CAISRQGGNTDTQYF.